This T cell receptor (beta chain) was documented in a study of blood T cell repertoires in COVID-19. Study-level background: Sites across the United States, Italy and Spain contributed samples from acute and convalescent COVID-19. Nucleic acid was either cDNA or gDNA, and it came from T cells, B-cell-depleted T cells, or PBMCs.

This table comes from immunoSEQ multiplex PCR, and its TCRdb copy is limited to in-frame clones, with some not included. The sample comprises 55,000 to 70,000 clones, roughly 85% of which are singletons, and less than 55% rests with the top ten. The length of the CDR3 is 13 residues. CDR1 and CDR2 (germline): MNHNS, SASEGT. V lost 3 bases and J 2 bases, leaving 7 bases between the germline ends. Specimen: peripheral blood. This TCR was sampled from a woman aged 60-75 years with COVID-19, enrolled during active disease. The V and J genes are TRBV6-1 and TRBJ2-5; D call uncertain. The CDR3 DNA is TGTGCCAGCAGTGAGCAGTTTCAAGAGACCCAGTACTTC. It specifies CASSEQFQETQYF.